This passage covers 7 T cell receptor beta chains from one sample sequenced in a study of graft-versus-host responses after intestinal transplantation. Repertoires were generated with immunoSEQ multiplex PCR, while TCRdb's copy carries only in-frame clones and drops some. This table has roughly 13,000 clones, 30% appearing once. Co-plating was performed using around 200,000 CFSE-labeled responder cells and around 200,000 irradiated, violet-dye-labeled stimulator cells. The source material was alloreactive CD8+ T cells from a mixed lymphocyte reaction culture, sampled before intestinal transplant. The subset is: CFSE-low proliferating T cells sorted from approximately six-day pre-transplant mixed lymphocyte reaction (GvH or HvG direction). These receptors all come from a human patient who received an intestinal transplant.

This clone appeared a few times. The rearrangement uses TRBV21-1 and TRBJ1-6. TRBV21-1 is designated a pseudogene. The CDR3 totals 18 residues. The CDR3: CASSSVLLHIHHNSPLHF. The CDR3 coding sequence is TGTGCCAGCAGTAGTGTTTTGCTACACATACATCATAATTCACCCCTCCACTTT.

The V gene is TRBV6-6, the J gene TRBJ2-5; TRBD2 agrees at 14 bases. CDR3 length equals 14 residues. V shed 6 bases, J shed 3 bases, and the junction held 0 bases outside the gene matches. Germline assignment: CDR1 MNHNY and CDR2 SVGAGI (reference sequence). The CDR3 protein is CASRTSGGEETQYF. The DNA for the CDR3 is TGTGCCAGCAGGACTAGCGGGGGGGAAGAGACCCAGTACTTC.

The chain employs TRBV9 and TRBJ2-5; D gene uncertain. This CDR3 region has 13 residues. Trimming took off 0 bases at V and 4 bases at J, with 7 bases between the two ends. Per germline, CDR1 SGDLS and CDR2 YYNGEE. The CDR3 DNA reads TGTGCCAGCAGCGTAGACTCAAGAGAGACCCAGTACTTC. It translates to CASSVDSRETQYF.

The J gene is TRBJ2-1, the V gene TRBV2, with 13 bases lining up with TRBD2. Germline loops: CDR1 SNHLY, CDR2 FYNNEI. After removal of 7 bases from V and 5 bases from J, the junction contained 8 bases not matched to a gene. This CDR3 comprises 16 residues. The CDR3 DNA follows: TGTGCCAGCAATCAGGGGACTAGCGGGATTGACAATGAGCAGTTCTTC. Encoded protein: CASNQGTSGIDNEQFF.

The chain combines TRBV2 with TRBJ1-6; D gene unclear. Germline V gene lookup returns CDR1 SNHLY and CDR2 FYNNEI. The CDR3 contains 13 residues. Trimming stripped 5 bases from V and 7 bases from J, with 9 bases between. CDR3 loop: CASSPPGNSPLHF. CDR3 in DNA: TGTGCCAGCAGTCCCCCAGGAAATTCACCCCTCCACTTT.

In regard to this clone: The germline gene is not matched at one end of the junction; a read error may be the cause. The CDR3 nucleotides read TGCGCCAGCAGCCAAGGGACAGGCAATCAGTCCCAGCATTTT. As protein: CASSQGTGNQSQHF. The V call is TRBV5-1, the J call TRBJ1-5; 8 nucleotides align to TRBD1. Germline V gives CDR1 SGHRS, CDR2 YFSETQ. The CDR3 is made up of 14 amino acids.

In this sample, this clone is medium-sized. This chain uses TRBV4-1 with TRBJ2-3; no definite D call. Trimming removed 1 base at V and 4 bases at J, with 3 bases between. This CDR3 spans 12 amino acids. Per the germline V gene, CDR1 is MGHRA and CDR2 is YSYEKL. The CDR3 region has the DNA TGCGCCAGCAGCCAAGTGTCAGATACGCAGTATTTT. Its translation: CASSQVSDTQYF.